What follows are 24 T cell receptor beta chains derived from one specimen sequenced in a study of tissue T cells after allogeneic stem cell transplantation. Data came from immunoSEQ multiplex PCR; TCRdb stores just in-frame clones and leaves some out. The sample yields 6,000 to 7,000 clones, around 43% seen once. As for time point: mouse harvest day 7 after allogeneic transplant. Each mouse received 10^7 T-cell-depleted marrow cells plus 10^6 splenic CD5+ T cells by tail vein. The sample comprised skin. These receptors were collected from a female BALB/c mouse given C57BL/6 T cells with graft-versus-host disease after an allogeneic hematopoietic cell transplant.

This clone has more than one count but fewer than ten. The germline and genes are mouse ones. From the germline J gene comes the end of the CDR3, since the read stops 1 residue before it. This rearrangement joins TRBV15 to TRBJ1-4; 8 bases match TRBD1. V lost 4 bases, J lost 3 bases, and 4 bases stayed unmatched. The CDR3 length is 15 residues. CDR1 is SGHND, CDR2 FRSKSL, per germline. The CDR3 bases that were read are TGTGCCAGCAGTTCCGGACAGGGCCCCAACGAAAGATTATTT. As protein: CASSSGQGPNERLF. The whole CDR3 is CASSSGQGPNERLFF.

This clone rates as medium-sized (0.01 to 0.1%). Gene names are mouse gene names. The CDR3 bases that were read are TGTGCCAGCAGTCGGGGGACTGGGGGGCCCCCCTGTGAACAGTAC. Its translation is CASSRGTGGPPCEQY. The entire CDR3 is CASSRGTGGPPCEQYF. The chain carries TRBV26 and TRBJ2-7, with 12 bases that match TRBD2. The missing CDR3 end, 1 residue past where the read stops, is filled in from the germline J gene. After removal of 4 bases from V and 6 bases from J, the junction contained 10 bases not matched to a gene. The CDR3 is 16 amino acids. Germline values: CDR1 KGHPV, CDR2 FQNQEV (reference sequence).

This clone was detected only a few times. Mouse gene names apply. The CDR3 goes on 1 residue after the read ends, and that part is filled in from the germline J gene. This sequence joins TRBV3 and TRBJ2-7, with TRBD1 as a possible D gene (6 bases). V lost 5 bases, J lost 6 bases, and 11 bases lay in between. CDR1 and CDR2 from the germline V gene are SNHLY and FYNGKV (reference sequence). The CDR3 sequence is 12 residues long. The DNA read from the CDR3 is TGTGCCAGCAGCCCCGGGACACTTGAACAGTAC. Amino acid sequence: CASSPGTLEQY. The complete CDR3 protein is CASSPGTLEQYF.

Comment on this clone: These gene names are mouse names. The CDR3 end lies 1 residue beyond the end of the read and is filled in from the germline J gene. V is TRBV12-2 and J is TRBJ2-1; 10 nucleotides line up with TRBD2. Unmatched junction bases numbered 4, after V lost 4 bases and J lost 2 bases. The CDR3 is 15 residues long. CDR1 is SGHLS and CDR2 is HYDKME in the germline V gene. CDR3 sequence reads: CASSLGLGDYAEQFF. The DNA read from the CDR3 is TGTGCCAGCTCCCTCGGACTGGGGGACTATGCTGAGCAGTTC.

A note on this clone: The genes are named according to mouse. The read is 1 residue too short to cover the CDR3 end, so that end is filled in from the germline J gene. This chain uses TRBV5 with TRBJ1-1; weak D call: TRBD1 (5 bases). This CDR3 is built from 15 residues. Germline V lookup: CDR1 LGHNA, CDR2 YNLKQL (reference sequence). V dropped 0 bases and J dropped 4 bases, with 12 bases sitting between them. The DNA read from the CDR3 is TGTGCCAGCAGCCAAGATGGAGGGGCGGGCACAGAAGTCTTC. This codes for CASSQDGGAGTEVF. The CDR3, in full, reads CASSQDGGAGTEVFF.

On this clone itself: Genes here carry mouse names. Coverage ceases 1 residue before the CDR3 finishes, and the germline J gene fills in the end. The rearrangement links TRBV26 to TRBJ1-4, with D maybe TRBD1 (6 bases). The V and J ends lost 6 bases and 5 bases respectively, with 16 bases between them. Germline V gene lookup returns CDR1 KGHPV and CDR2 FQNQEV (reference sequence). This CDR3 contains 15 residues. The DNA read from the CDR3 is TGTGCCAGCAGCCCTCCCGGGGGCCTTAACGAAAGATTATTT. Translating gives CASSPPGGLNERLF. The CDR3 reads in full as CASSPPGGLNERLFF. Supplemented by reference TRBV26 and TRBJ1-4, the full variable domain reads NSKVIQTPRYLVKGQGQKAKMRCIPEKGHPVVFWYQQNKNNEFKFLINFQNQEVLQQIDMTEKRFSAECPSNSPCSLEIQSSEAGDSALYLCASSPPGGLNERLFFGHGTKLSVL.

A note on this clone: The gene names given are mouse names. The CDR3 end falls 1 residue outside the read, so it is completed with the germline J gene. The chain has TRBV5 and TRBJ2-1; 7 nucleotides agree with TRBD1. The germline V gene has CDR1 LGHNA and CDR2 YNLKQL (reference sequence). V lost 4 bases to trimming and J lost 1 base; unmatched junction nucleotides: 4. This CDR3 is 15 amino acids long. CDR3 region: CASSPRDRNYAEQFF. Partial CDR3 DNA: TGTGCCAGCAGCCCCCGGGACAGAAACTATGCTGAGCAGTTC.

This clone appeared a few times. All gene names here are mouse names. The CDR3 end is not reached by the read, which stops 1 residue before it; the germline J gene fills it in. V gene TRBV31 combines with J gene TRBJ1-1; tentatively, D is TRBD1 (6 bases). Germline V gene lookup returns CDR1 GKSSPN and CDR2 SITVG. This CDR3 contains 14 residues. Trimming removed 3 bases at V and 0 bases at J, with 11 bases between. Here the CDR3 reads CAWSPRQANTEVFF. CDR3 DNA (partial): TGTGCCTGGAGCCCCCGACAGGCAAACACAGAAGTCTTC.

Notes on this clone: Mouse gene names and germline throughout. The read falls 1 residue short of the CDR3 end, and the missing part is taken from the germline J gene. The chain links TRBV3 to TRBJ1-4; D call uncertain. The CDR3 extends over 14 amino acids. Germline V gives CDR1 SNHLY, CDR2 FYNGKV (reference sequence). Trimming left V 2 bases short and J 0 bases short, with 4 bases between. The CDR3 reads CASSLTVSNERLFF. The sequenced part of the CDR3 DNA is TGTGCCAGCAGCTTAACAGTTTCCAACGAAAGATTATTT.

Regarding this clone: Germline and genes here are mouse. CDR3: CASSFQGGKNTLYF. The covered CDR3 bases are TGTGCCAGCAGCTTCCAGGGGGGGAAAAACACCTTGTAC. The chain recombines TRBV3 with TRBJ2-4; D tentatively fits TRBD1 or TRBD2 (7 bases each). The observed sequence ends 1 residue before the CDR3 terminus, with the missing tail filled in from the germline J gene. This CDR3 comprises 14 residues. The germline V gene encodes CDR1 SNHLY and CDR2 FYNGKV (reference sequence). V was shortened by 3 bases and J by 4 bases, with 11 bases between the two germline ends.

In this sample, this clone turned up a few times. Mouse gene names apply. Read sequence stops 1 residue before the CDR3 end, and the germline J gene provides the missing end. The chain links TRBV31 to TRBJ2-7, with TRBD2 identical over 10 bases. Per the germline V gene, CDR1 is GKSSPN and CDR2 is SITVG. The CDR3 totals 14 residues. J lost 4 bases, V lost 0 bases, and 3 bases had no gene match. The CDR3 spells CAWSLGTGDYEQYF. The sequenced part of the CDR3 DNA is TGTGCCTGGAGTCTGGGGACTGGGGATTATGAACAGTAC.

This clone occurred once. Gene and germline names: mouse. The read ends 1 residue early relative to the CDR3; the germline J gene fills the gap. The chain recombines TRBV5 with TRBJ2-2; 10 bases line up with TRBD2. Germline V CDR1 and CDR2: LGHNA, YNLKQL (reference sequence). Losses at the gene ends were 0 bases for V and 3 bases for J; bases not matched to a gene: 1. CDR3 length: 16 residues. CDR3 in amino acids: CASSQDWGGDTGQLYF. The sequenced CDR3 bases are TGTGCCAGCAGCCAAGACTGGGGGGGCGACACCGGGCAGCTCTAC.

On this clone itself: Gene names and germline match the mouse. The read stops 1 residue short of the end of the CDR3; the missing end is completed from the germline J gene. The J gene is TRBJ1-3, the V gene TRBV15; D is possibly TRBD1 (5 bases). Trimming left V 6 bases short and J 0 bases short, with 6 bases between. This CDR3 has 13 amino acids. Per germline, CDR1 SGHND and CDR2 FRSKSL. Partial CDR3 DNA: TGTGCCAGCAGGGACAATTCTGGAAATACGCTCTAT. Translating it yields CASRDNSGNTLY. In full, the CDR3 is CASRDNSGNTLYF.

Concerning this clone itself: Gene names refer to mouse genes. The CDR3 end falls 1 residue outside the read, so it is completed with the germline J gene. The genes are TRBV26 and TRBJ2-4; a weak D match, TRBD1 (5 bases). This CDR3 has 14 amino acids. The V end lost 4 bases, the J end lost 0 bases, and 8 bases lay between the germline ends. Germline CDR1 reads KGHPV; CDR2 reads FQNQEV (reference sequence). The sequenced part of the CDR3 DNA is TGTGCCAGCAGTCAGACAGTTAGTCAAAACACCTTGTAC. Protein product: CASSQTVSQNTLY. The complete CDR3 protein is CASSQTVSQNTLYF.

This clone occurred a few times. The genes are named according to mouse. The CDR3 end is not reached by the read, which stops 1 residue before it; the germline J gene fills it in. The V gene is TRBV19, the J gene TRBJ2-5; the match to TRBD2 covers 8 bases. From germline, CDR1 is FNHDT and CDR2 SITEND (reference sequence). The V segment lost 3 bases and the J segment 3 bases; nucleotides outside the gene matches: 9. The CDR3 extends over 16 amino acids. The sequenced CDR3 bases are TGTGCCAGCAGTACAAGACTGGGGACCGGGCAAGACACCCAGTAC. The encoded protein is CASSTRLGTGQDTQY. The whole CDR3 protein reads CASSTRLGTGQDTQYF.

As for this clone: Here the gene names and germline are mouse. The CDR3 goes on 1 residue after the read ends, and that part is filled in from the germline J gene. The rearrangement uses TRBV31 and TRBJ2-3; D gene ambiguous. V was clipped by 0 bases and J by 0 bases, with 7 bases between them. The CDR3 covers 14 residues. Germline V gene data show CDR1 as GKSSPN and CDR2 as SITVG. The sequenced part of the CDR3 DNA is TGTGCCTGGAGTCTAAGGGCTAGTGCAGAAACGCTGTAT. As protein: CAWSLRASAETLY. The complete CDR3 reads CAWSLRASAETLYF. Full variable domain (rest looked up from reference TRBV31 and TRBJ2-3): AQTIHQWPVAEIKAVGSPLSLGCTIKGKSSPNLYWYWQATGGTLQQLFYSITVGQVESVVQLNLSASRPKDDQFILSTEKLLLSHSGFYLCAWSLRASAETLYFGSGTRLTVL.

The sample holds one count of this clone. All gene names here are mouse names. The read stops 1 residue short of the end of the CDR3; the missing end is completed from the germline J gene. V usage is TRBV13-1 and J usage is TRBJ2-7; tentatively, D is TRBD2 (6 bases). The germline V and J ends were trimmed by 2 bases and 0 bases, with 9 bases remaining between them. The CDR3 covers 14 residues. CDR1 is NSHNY, CDR2 SYGAGN, per germline. The CDR3: CASSDRGVSYEQYF. CDR3 bases read: TGTGCCAGCAGTGACCGGGGGGTCTCCTATGAACAGTAC.

Worth noting for this clone: Gene and germline names: mouse. The read ends 1 residue shy of where the CDR3 ends; the end is completed using the germline J gene. The chain combines TRBV13-2 with TRBJ2-3, with no clear D. Germline loops: CDR1 NNHNN, CDR2 SYGAGS (reference sequence). Between the trimmed V and J ends, which lost 1 base and 2 bases, there was a span of 8 bases. CDR3 size: 14 residues. The CDR3 sequence: CASGDLTFAETLYF. Incomplete CDR3 DNA: TGTGCCAGCGGTGATTTGACTTTTGCAGAAACGCTGTAT.

Concerning this clone: Genes and germline come from the mouse. The read terminates 1 residue ahead of where the CDR3 ends, so the germline J gene completes it. V is TRBV26 and J is TRBJ2-2; the D call may be TRBD1 or TRBD2 (6 bases each). The CDR3 length is 14 residues. Trimming shortened V by 2 bases and J by 3 bases, and 7 bases separated the two germline ends. Germline lookup yields CDR1 KGHPV and CDR2 FQNQEV (reference sequence). The CDR3 DNA, read in part, is TGTGCCAGCAGTCTGGGGGGCGACACCGGGCAGCTCTAC. It codes for CASSLGGDTGQLY. The whole CDR3 sequence reads CASSLGGDTGQLYF.

On this clone itself: Genes and germline come from the mouse. The read finishes 1 residue shy of the CDR3 end, and the germline J gene is used to complete it. The rearrangement links TRBV15 to TRBJ2-3; 9 nucleotides align to TRBD2. V was clipped by 6 bases and J by 0 bases; unmatched bases: 7. This CDR3 is built from 16 residues. Germline loops: CDR1 SGHND, CDR2 FRSKSL. This CDR3 reads CASSPWGGASAETLYF. CDR3 DNA, as far as it was read: TGTGCCAGCAGCCCCTGGGGGGGGGCTAGTGCAGAAACGCTGTAT.

As to this clone: Germline and genes here are mouse. Read coverage stops 1 residue before the CDR3 terminus; the germline J gene supplies the remainder. The rearrangement uses TRBV26 and TRBJ1-1; 11 bases are a match to TRBD1. This CDR3 is 14 amino acids long. With V trimmed by 2 bases and J by 4 bases, 0 bases remained unmatched. In germline, CDR1 is KGHPV, CDR2 FQNQEV (reference sequence). The CDR3 reads CASSLGTGGTEVFF. The CDR3 bases that were read are TGTGCCAGCAGTCTGGGGACAGGGGGCACAGAAGTCTTC. Looking up the rest from reference TRBV26 and TRBJ1-1 gives the full variable domain: NSKVIQTPRYLVKGQGQKAKMRCIPEKGHPVVFWYQQNKNNEFKFLINFQNQEVLQQIDMTEKRFSAECPSNSPCSLEIQSSEAGDSALYLCASSLGTGGTEVFFGKGTRLTVV.

About this clone: Each gene name is a mouse one. The read halts 1 residue ahead of the CDR3 end, with the missing end drawn from the germline J gene. J is TRBJ1-6 and V is TRBV26, with 7 bases that match TRBD1. TRBJ1-6 has ORF status, its function being uncertain. V was pared by 6 bases and J by 4 bases, with 3 bases of the junction left unmatched. The CDR3 has 14 amino acids. Germline CDR1 and CDR2: KGHPV and FQNQEV (reference sequence). The CDR3 bases that were read are TGTGCCAGCAGCCACAGGGGTTATAATTCGCCCCTCTAC. Protein: CASSHRGYNSPLY. The whole CDR3 region reads CASSHRGYNSPLYF.

Note on this clone: All gene names here are mouse names. The read ends 1 residue shy of where the CDR3 ends; the end is completed using the germline J gene. The V call is TRBV16, the J call TRBJ1-1; D gene ambiguous. V lost 5 bases and J 1 base, leaving 5 bases between the germline ends. Germline V gene sequence: CDR1 SGHSA, CDR2 FRNQAP. CDR3 size: 12 residues. The chain's CDR3 is CASSLKNTEVFF. The DNA read from the CDR3 is TGTGCAAGCAGCCTCAAAAACACAGAAGTCTTC.

By frequency in the sample, this clone is medium-sized. Gene and germline names: mouse. The read terminates 1 residue ahead of where the CDR3 ends, so the germline J gene completes it. The chain is built from TRBV13-3 and TRBJ2-7, with D possibly being TRBD1 (6 bases). Trimming took off 4 bases at V and 1 base at J, with 9 bases between the two ends. From germline, CDR1 is NNHDY and CDR2 SYVADS. The CDR3 extends over 13 amino acids. The CDR3 DNA, read in part, is TGTGCCAGCAGTCCCGGGACATCCTATGAACAGTAC. This sequence encodes CASSPGTSYEQY. The complete CDR3 protein is CASSPGTSYEQYF.